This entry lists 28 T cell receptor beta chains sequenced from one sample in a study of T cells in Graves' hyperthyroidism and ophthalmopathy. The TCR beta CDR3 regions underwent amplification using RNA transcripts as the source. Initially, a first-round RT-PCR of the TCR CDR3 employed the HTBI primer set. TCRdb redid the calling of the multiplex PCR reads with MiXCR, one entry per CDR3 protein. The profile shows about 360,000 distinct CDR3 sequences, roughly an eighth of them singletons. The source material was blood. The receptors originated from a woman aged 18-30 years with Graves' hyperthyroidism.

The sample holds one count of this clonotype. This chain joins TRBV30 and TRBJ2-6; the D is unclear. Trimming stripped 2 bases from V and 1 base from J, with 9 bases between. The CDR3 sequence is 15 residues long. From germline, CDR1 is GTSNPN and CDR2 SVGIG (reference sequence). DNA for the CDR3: TGTGCCTGGAGTCCCTTTGGGTCTGGGGCCAACGTCCTGACTTTC. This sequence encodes CAWSPFGSGANVLTF.

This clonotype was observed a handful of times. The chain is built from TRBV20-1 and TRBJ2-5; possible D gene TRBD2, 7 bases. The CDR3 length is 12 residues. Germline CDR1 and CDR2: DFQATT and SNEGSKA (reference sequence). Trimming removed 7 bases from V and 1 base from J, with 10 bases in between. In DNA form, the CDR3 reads TGCAGTGTGCGGGGGCGCCAAGAGACCCAGTACTTC. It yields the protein CSVRGRQETQYF.

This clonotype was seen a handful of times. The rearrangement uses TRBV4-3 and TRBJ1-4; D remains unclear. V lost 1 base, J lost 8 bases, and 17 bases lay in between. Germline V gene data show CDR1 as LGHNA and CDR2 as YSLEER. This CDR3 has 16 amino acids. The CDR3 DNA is TGCGCCAGCAGCCAAGCAGGTCGAACCAGAGGGGAAAAACTGTTTTTT. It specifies CASSQAGRTRGEKLFF.

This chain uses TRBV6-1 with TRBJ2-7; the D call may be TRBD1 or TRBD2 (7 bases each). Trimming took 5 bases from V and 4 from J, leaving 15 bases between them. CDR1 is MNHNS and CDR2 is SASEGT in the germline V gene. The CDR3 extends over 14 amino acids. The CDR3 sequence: CASSTRQGGYEQYF. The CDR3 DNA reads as TGTGCCAGCAGTACCAGACAGGGAGGGTACGAGCAGTACTTC.

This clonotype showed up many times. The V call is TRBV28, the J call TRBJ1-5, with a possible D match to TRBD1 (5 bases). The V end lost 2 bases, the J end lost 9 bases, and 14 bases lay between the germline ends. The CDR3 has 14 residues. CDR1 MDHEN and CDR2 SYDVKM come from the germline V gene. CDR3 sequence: CASSLGQKGRPQHF. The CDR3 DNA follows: TGTGCCAGCAGTTTAGGTCAGAAGGGGCGGCCCCAGCATTTT.

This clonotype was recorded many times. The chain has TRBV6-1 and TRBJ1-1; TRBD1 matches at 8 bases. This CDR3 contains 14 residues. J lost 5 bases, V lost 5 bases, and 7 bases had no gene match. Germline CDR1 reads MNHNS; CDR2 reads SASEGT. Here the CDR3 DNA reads TGTGCCAGCAGTATAACAGGGGGAAAGACTGAAGCTTTCTTT. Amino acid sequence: CASSITGGKTEAFF.

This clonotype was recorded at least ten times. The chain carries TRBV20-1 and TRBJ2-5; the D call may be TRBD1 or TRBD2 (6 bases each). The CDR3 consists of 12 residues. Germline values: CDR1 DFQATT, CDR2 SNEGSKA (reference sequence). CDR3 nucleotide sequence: TGCAGCCTAGGGGGGTTTGGAGAGACCCAGTACTTC. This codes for CSLGGFGETQYF.

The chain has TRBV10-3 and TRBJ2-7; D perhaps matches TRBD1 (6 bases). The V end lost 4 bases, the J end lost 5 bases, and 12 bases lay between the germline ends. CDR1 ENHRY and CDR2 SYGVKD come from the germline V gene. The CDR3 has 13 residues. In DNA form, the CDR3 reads TGTGCCATCAGTGGTTCAACAGGGAACGAGCAGTACTTC. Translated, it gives CAISGSTGNEQYF.

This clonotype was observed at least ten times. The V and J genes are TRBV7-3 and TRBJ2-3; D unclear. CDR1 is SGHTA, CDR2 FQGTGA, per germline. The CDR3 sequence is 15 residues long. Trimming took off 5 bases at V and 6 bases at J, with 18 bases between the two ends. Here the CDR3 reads CASSQSSSVADTQYF. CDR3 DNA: TGTGCCAGCAGCCAAAGTTCGTCGGTGGCTGATACGCAGTATTTT.

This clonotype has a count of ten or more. Here the CDR3 reads CASSLGTSVHNEQFF. The CDR3 nucleotides are TGTGCCAGCAGCTTAGGGACTAGCGTCCACAATGAGCAGTTCTTC. The J gene is TRBJ2-1, the V gene TRBV7-8; 9 nucleotides agree with TRBD2. The J segment lost 5 bases and the V segment lost 1 base, leaving 3 bases of the junction unmatched. Germline lookup yields CDR1 SGHVS and CDR2 FQNEAQ. This CDR3 is 15 amino acids long.

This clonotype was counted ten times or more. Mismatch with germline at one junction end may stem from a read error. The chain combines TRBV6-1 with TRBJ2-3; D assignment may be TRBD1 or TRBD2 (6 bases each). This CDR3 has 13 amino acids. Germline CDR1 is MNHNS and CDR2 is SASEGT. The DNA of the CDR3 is TGTGCCAGCAGGGAAGCAGGGGACTTTGGGAAGTATTTT. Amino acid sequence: CASREAGDFGKYF.

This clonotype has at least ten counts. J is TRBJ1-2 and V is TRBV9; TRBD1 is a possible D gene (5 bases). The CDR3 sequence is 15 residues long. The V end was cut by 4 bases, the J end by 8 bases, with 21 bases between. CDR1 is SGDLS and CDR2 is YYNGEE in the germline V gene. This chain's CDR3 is CASSQSLTRQSGYTF. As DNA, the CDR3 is TGTGCCAGCAGCCAATCACTTACCAGACAGAGCGGCTACACCTTC.

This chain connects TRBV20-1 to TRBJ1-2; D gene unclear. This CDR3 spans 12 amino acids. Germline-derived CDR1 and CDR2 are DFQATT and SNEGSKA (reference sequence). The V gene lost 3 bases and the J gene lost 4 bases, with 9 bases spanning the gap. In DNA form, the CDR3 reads TGCAGTGCTAGCGACGGACGCTATGGCTACACCTTC. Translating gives CSASDGRYGYTF.

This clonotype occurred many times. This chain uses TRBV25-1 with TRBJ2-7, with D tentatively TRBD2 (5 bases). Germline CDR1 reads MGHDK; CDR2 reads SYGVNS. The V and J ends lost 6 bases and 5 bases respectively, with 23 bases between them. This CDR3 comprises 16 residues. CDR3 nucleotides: TGTGCCAGCAGCCTTCCTACGGAGCGGCGCCTCGACGAGCAGTACTTC. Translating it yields CASSLPTERRLDEQYF.

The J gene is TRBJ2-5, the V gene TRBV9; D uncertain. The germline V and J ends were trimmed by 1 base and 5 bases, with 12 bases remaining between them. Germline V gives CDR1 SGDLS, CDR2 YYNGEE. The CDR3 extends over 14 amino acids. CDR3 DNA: TGTGCCAGCAGCGTATACCCCCTCGGGGAGACCCAGTACTTC. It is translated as CASSVYPLGETQYF.

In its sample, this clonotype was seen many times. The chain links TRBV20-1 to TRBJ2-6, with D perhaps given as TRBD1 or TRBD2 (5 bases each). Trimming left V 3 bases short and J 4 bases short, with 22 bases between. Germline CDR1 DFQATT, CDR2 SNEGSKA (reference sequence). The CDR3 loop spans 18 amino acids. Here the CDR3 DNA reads TGCAGTGCTAGCATCCTCCAGGGACCTCTTTCAGGGGCCAACGTCCTGACTTTC. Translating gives CSASILQGPLSGANVLTF.

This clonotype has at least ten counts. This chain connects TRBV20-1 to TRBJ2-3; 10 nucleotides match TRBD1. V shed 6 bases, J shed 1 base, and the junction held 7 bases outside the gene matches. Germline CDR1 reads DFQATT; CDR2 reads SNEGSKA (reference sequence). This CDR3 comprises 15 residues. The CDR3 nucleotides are TGCAGTGCCGAAAGACAGGGGGCAGGCACAGATACGCAGTATTTT. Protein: CSAERQGAGTDTQYF.

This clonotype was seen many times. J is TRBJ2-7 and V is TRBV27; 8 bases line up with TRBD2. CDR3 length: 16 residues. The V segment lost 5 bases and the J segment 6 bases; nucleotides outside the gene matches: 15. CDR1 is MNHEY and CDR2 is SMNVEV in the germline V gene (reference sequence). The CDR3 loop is CASSGGSGMVGGEQYF. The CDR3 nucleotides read TGTGCCAGCAGTGGGGGTAGCGGGATGGTTGGAGGCGAGCAGTACTTC.

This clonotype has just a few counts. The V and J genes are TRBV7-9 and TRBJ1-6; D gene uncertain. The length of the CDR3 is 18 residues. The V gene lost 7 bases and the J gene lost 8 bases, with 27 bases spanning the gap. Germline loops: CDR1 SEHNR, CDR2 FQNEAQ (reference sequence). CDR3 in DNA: TGTGCCAGCACCGAACCGCCCGTCCAGCCTCTTTCCCATTCACCCCTCCACTTT. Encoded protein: CASTEPPVQPLSHSPLHF.

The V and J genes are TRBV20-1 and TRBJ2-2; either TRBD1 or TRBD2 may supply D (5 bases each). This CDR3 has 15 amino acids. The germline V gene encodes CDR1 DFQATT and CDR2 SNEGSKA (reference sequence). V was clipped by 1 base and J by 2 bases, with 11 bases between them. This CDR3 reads CSARGAGRNTGELFF. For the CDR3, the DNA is TGCAGTGCTAGAGGAGCAGGGAGAAACACCGGGGAGCTGTTTTTT.

CDR3 DNA sequence: TGTGCCACCTCGGAGGGGACTGAAGCTTTCTTT. It encodes CATSEGTEAFF. The chain employs TRBV24-1 and TRBJ1-1, with D possibly being TRBD1 (5 bases). Germline V CDR1 and CDR2: KGHDR, SFDVKD. V was shortened by 9 bases and J by 5 bases, with 9 bases between the two germline ends. The CDR3 totals 11 residues.

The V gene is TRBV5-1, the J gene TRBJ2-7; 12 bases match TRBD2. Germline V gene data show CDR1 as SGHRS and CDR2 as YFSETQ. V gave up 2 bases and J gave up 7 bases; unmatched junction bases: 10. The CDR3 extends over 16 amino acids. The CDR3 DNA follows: TGCGCCAGCAGCTTAGGGCGACTAGCGGGAGCTAAGGAGCAGTACTTC. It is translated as CASSLGRLAGAKEQYF.

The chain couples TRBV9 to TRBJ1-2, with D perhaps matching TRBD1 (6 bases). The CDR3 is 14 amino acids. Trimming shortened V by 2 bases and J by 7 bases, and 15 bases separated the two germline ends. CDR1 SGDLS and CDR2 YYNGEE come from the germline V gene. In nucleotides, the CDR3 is TGTGCCAGCAGCGTGCTTACAGGGTCCTTTGGCTACACCTTC. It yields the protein CASSVLTGSFGYTF. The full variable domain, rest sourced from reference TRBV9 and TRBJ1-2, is DSGVTQTPKHLITATGQRVTLRCSPRSGDLSVYWYQQSLDQGLQFLIQYYNGEERAKGNILERFSAQQFPDLHSELNLSSLELGDSALYFCASSVLTGSFGYTFGSGTRLTVV.

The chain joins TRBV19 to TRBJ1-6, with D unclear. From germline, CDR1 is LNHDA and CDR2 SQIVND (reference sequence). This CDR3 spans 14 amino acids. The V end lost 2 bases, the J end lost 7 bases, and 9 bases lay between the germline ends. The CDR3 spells CASSISQTNSPLHF. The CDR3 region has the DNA TGTGCCAGTAGTATATCACAGACCAATTCACCCCTCCACTTT. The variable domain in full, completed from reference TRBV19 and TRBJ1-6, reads DGGITQSPKYLFRKEGQNVTLSCEQNLNHDAMYWYRQDPGQGLRLIYYSQIVNDFQKGDIAEGYSVSREKKESFPLTVTSAQKNPTAFYLCASSISQTNSPLHFGNGTRLTVT.

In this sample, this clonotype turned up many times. CDR3: CASSPPSGYEETQYF. CDR3 DNA: TGTGCCAGCAGCCCACCGAGCGGGTATGAAGAGACCCAGTACTTC. This chain uses TRBV9 with TRBJ2-5; D is perhaps TRBD2 (6 bases). Germline-derived CDR1 and CDR2 are SGDLS and YYNGEE. The CDR3 spans 15 residues. Trimming took off 4 bases at V and 3 bases at J, with 16 bases between the two ends.

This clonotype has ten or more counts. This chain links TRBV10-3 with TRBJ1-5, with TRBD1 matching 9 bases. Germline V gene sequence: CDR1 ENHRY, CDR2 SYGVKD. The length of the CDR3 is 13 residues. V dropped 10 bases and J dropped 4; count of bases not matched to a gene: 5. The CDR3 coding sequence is TGTGCCACTATGGACAGGGGAAATCAGCCCCAGCATTTT. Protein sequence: CATMDRGNQPQHF.

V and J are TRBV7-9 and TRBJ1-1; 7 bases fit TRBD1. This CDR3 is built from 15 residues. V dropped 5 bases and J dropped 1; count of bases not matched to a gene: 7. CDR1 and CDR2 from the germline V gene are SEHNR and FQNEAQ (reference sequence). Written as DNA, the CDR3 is TGTGCCAGCAGCCAGCGGCGACAGGGGAACACTGAAGCTTTCTTT. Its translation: CASSQRRQGNTEAFF.

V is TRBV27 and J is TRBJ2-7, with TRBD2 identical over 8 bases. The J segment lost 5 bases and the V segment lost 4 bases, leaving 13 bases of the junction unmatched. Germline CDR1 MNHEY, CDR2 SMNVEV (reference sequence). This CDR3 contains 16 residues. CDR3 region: CASSSPVAGIFDEQYF. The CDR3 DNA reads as TGTGCCAGCAGTTCCCCCGTAGCGGGGATTTTTGACGAGCAGTACTTC.